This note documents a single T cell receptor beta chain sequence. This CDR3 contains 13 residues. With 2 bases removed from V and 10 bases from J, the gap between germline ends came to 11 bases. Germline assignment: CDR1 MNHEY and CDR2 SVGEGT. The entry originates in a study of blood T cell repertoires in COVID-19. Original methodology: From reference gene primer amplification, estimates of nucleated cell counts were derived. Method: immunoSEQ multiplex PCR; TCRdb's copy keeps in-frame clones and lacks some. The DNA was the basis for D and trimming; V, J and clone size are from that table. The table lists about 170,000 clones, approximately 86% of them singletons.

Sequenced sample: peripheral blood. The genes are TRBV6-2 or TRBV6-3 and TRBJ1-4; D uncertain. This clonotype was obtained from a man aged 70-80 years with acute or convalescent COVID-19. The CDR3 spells CASSYGQGGKLFF. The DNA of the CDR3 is TGTGCCAGCAGTTACGGGCAAGGAGGAAAACTGTTTTTT.